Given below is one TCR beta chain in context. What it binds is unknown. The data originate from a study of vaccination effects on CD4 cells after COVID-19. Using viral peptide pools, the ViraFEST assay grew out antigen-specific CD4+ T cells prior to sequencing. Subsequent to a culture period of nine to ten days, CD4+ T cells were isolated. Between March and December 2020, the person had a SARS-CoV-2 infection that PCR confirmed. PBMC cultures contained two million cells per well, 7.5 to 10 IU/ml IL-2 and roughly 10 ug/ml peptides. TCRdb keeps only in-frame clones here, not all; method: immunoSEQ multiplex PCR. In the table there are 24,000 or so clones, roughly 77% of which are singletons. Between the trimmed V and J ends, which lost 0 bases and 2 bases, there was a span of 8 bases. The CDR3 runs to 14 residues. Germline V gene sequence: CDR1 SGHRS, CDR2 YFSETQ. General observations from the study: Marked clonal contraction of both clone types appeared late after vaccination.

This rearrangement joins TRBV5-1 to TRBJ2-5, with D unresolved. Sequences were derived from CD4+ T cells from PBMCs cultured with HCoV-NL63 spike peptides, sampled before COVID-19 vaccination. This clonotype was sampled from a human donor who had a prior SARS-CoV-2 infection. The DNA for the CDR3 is TGCGCCAGCAGCTTGGTCCCAGAGCAAGAGACCCAGTACTTC. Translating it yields CASSLVPEQETQYF.